Below are 3 T cell receptor beta chains sequenced from a single sample in a study of multiple sclerosis patients with progressive multifocal leukoencephalopathy. Time point of the sample: before natalizumab initiation. Using immunoSEQ multiplex PCR, the repertoire was profiled, and TCRdb retains in-frame clones only, with some absent. The sample consists of about 30,000 clones, 80% to 95% of them appearing once. Source material: PBMCs. The source of these receptors is a man aged 30 to 39 with multiple sclerosis.

This chain joins TRBV9 and TRBJ1-3; TRBD1 matches at 9 bases. The trim removed 0 bases at V and 0 bases at J, leaving 10 bases unmatched. CDR1 and CDR2 (germline): SGDLS, YYNGEE. The CDR3 contains 19 residues. CDR3 region: CASSVDPSSTGGSGNTIYF. Here the CDR3 DNA reads TGTGCCAGCAGCGTAGATCCCTCTTCGACAGGGGGCTCTGGAAACACCATATATTTT.

The CDR3: CSVQNQGEAFF. CDR3 DNA: TGCAGCGTCCAAAATCAGGGTGAAGCTTTCTTT. This chain links TRBV29-1 with TRBJ1-1, with D possibly TRBD1 on 5 matching bases. The CDR3 spans 11 residues. Looked up from germline, CDR1 is SQVTM and CDR2 is ANQGSEA. The germline V and J ends were trimmed by 6 bases and 7 bases, with 12 bases remaining between them. Full variable domain (remainder filled in from reference TRBV29-1 and TRBJ1-1): SAVISQKPSRDICQRGTSLTIQCQVDSQVTMMFWYRQQPGQSLTLIATANQGSEATYESGFVIDKFPISRPNLTFSTLTVSNMSPEDSSIYLCSVQNQGEAFFGQGTRLTVV.

This rearrangement joins TRBV7-2 to TRBJ2-5; the match to TRBD2 covers 9 bases. The CDR3 is 15 amino acids. The ends lost 4 bases at V and 5 bases at J; junction bases unmatched: 8. The germline CDR1 and CDR2 sequences are SGHTA and FQGNSA. CDR3 loop: CASSSFSGSTETQYF. DNA of the CDR3: TGTGCCAGCAGCTCCTTTAGCGGGAGTACGGAGACCCAGTACTTC.